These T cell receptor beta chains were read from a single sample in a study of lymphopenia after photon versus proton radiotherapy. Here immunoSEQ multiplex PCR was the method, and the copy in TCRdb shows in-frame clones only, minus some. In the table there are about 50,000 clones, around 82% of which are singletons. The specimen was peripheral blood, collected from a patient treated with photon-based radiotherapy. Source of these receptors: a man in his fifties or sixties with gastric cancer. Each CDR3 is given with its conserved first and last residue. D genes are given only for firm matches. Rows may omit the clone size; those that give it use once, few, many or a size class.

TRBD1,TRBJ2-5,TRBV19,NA,TGTGCCAGTAGTAATGGACAGGGGGCAGTAGGAGAGACCCAGTACTTC,CASSNGQGAVGETQYF
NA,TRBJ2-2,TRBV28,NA,TGTGCCAGCAGTTTGCACAGATTCGAAGCTAACACCGGGGAGCTGTTTTTT,CASSLHRFEANTGELFF
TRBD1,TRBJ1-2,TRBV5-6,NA,TGTGCCAGCAGCCCCCGGGACAGGGGCTATGGCTACACCTTC,CASSPRDRGYGYTF
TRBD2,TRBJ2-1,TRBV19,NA,TGTGCCAGTACACGGCTGGGGAGCGGGGACTACAATGAGCAGTTCTTC,CASTRLGSGDYNEQFF
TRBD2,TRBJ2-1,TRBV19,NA,TGTGCCACGATGGCTAGCGGAGGCTCCTACAATGAGCAGTTCTTC,CATMASGGSYNEQFF
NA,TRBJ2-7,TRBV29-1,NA,TGCAGCGTTCTACAGAGTTACGAGCAGTACTTC,CSVLQSYEQYF
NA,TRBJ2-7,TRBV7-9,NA,TGTGCCAGCAGCCCGGGGCCGGGACGGTCCTACGAGCAGTACTTC,CASSPGPGRSYEQYF
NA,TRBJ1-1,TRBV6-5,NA,TGTGCCAGCAGACCCCCTGAGGGGAGCACTGAAGCTTTCTTT,CASRPPEGSTEAFF
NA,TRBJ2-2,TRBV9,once,TGTGCCAGCAGCGTCACAGGTTCCGCCGGGGAGCTGTTTTTT,CASSVTGSAGELFF
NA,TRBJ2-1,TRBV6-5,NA,TGTGCCAGCAGTTACTCGGGGCAGGGGAACAATGAGCAGTTCTTC,CASSYSGQGNNEQFF
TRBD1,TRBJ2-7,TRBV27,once,TGTGCCAGCAGTTTATCGGACAGGGGTGGGAGATACGAGCAGTACTTC,CASSLSDRGGRYEQYF
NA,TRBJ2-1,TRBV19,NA,TGTGCCAGCAGGAGCGCCTCTTACAATGAGCAGTTCTTC,CASRSASYNEQFF
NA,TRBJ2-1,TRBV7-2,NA,TGTGCCAGCAGCCCGAATTACAATGAGCAGTTCTTC,CASSPNYNEQFF
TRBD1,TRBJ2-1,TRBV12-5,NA,TGTGCTAGTGGTCAGGGGGCGCGGTATGAGCAGTTCTTC,CASGQGARYEQFF
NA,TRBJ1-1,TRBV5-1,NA,TGCGCCAGCAGCAGCAGGGGTTATGGGAACACTGAAGCTTTCTTT,CASSSRGYGNTEAFF
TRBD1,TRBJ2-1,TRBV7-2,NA,TGTGCCAGCAACGTCCGTACAGGGGGAAACAATGAGCAGTTCTTC,CASNVRTGGNNEQFF
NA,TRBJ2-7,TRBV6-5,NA,TGTGCCAGCAGTTACCATAGGGGGAAATACGAGCAGTACTTC,CASSYHRGKYEQYF
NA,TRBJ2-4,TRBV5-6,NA,TGTGCCAGCAGCTTGGACAGGGCTGATTGGATTCAGTACTTC,CASSLDRADWIQYF
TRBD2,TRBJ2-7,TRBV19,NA,TGTGCCAGTAGTACTTCCGCGGGACTAGCGGGGGTCTACGAGCAGTACTTC,CASSTSAGLAGVYEQYF
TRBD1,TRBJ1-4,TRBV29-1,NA,TGCAGCGTTGAACTAGGGACAGGGAATGAAAAACTGTTTTTT,CSVELGTGNEKLFF